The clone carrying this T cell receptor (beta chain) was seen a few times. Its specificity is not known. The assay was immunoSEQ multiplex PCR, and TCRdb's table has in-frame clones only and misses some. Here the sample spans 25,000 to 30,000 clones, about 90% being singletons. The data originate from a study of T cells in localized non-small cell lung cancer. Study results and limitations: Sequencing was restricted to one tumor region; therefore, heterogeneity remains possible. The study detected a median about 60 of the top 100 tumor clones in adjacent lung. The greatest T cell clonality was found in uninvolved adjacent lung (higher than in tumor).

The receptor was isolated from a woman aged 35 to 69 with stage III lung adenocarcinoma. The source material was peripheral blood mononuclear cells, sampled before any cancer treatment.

The CDR3 sequence is CASSAGTANTEAFF. The DNA for the CDR3 is TGTGCCAGCAGCGCCGGGACAGCGAACACTGAAGCTTTCTTT. This sequence joins TRBV2 and TRBJ1-1, with TRBD1 identical over 7 bases. Germline CDR1 is SNHLY and CDR2 is FYNNEI. V shed 6 bases and J 1 base; nucleotides not matched to a gene: 5. This CDR3 contains 14 residues.